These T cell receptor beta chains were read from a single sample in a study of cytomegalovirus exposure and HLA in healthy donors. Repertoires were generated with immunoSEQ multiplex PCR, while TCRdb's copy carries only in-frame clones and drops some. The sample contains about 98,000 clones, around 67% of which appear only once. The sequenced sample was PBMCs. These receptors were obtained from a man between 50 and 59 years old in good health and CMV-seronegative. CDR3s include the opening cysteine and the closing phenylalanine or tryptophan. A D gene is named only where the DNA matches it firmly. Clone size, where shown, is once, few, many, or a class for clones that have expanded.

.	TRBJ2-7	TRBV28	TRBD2	CASFSGGPTYEQYF	TGTGCCAGCTTTAGCGGGGGGCCAACCTACGAGCAGTACTTC
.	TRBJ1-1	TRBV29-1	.	CSGTGHLNTEAFF	TGCAGCGGTACGGGACACTTGAACACTGAAGCTTTCTTT
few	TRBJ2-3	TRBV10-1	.	CATGTSASTDTQYF	TGCGCCACCGGGACATCCGCTAGCACAGATACGCAGTATTTT
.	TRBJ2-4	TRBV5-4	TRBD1	CASSGRQGAGENIQYF	TGTGCCAGCAGCGGGCGACAGGGGGCCGGGGAAAACATTCAGTACTTC
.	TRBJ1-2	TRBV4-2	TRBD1	CASSQDWAGGMDYGYTF	TGTGCCAGCAGCCAAGATTGGGCAGGGGGGATGGACTATGGCTACACCTTC
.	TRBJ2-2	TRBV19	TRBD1	CASSMTGANTGELFF	TGTGCCAGTAGTATGACAGGGGCGAACACCGGGGAGCTGTTTTTT
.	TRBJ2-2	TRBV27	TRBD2	CASSWSLEVAGGAGELFF	TGTGCCAGCAGTTGGTCCTTGGAGGTAGCGGGAGGGGCCGGGGAGCTGTTTTTT
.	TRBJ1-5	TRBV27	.	CASSPLGRNSNQPQHF	TGTGCCAGCAGTCCCCTAGGTAGAAATAGCAATCAGCCCCAGCATTTT
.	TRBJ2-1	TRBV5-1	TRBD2	CASSLARLAGNNEQFF	TGCGCCAGCAGCTTGGCCCGGCTAGCGGGGAACAATGAGCAGTTCTTC
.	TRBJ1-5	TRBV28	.	CASSPPRLGNQPQHF	TGTGCCAGCAGTCCCCCGCGCTTGGGCAATCAGCCCCAGCATTTT
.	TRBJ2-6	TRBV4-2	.	CASSQGAGGANVLTF	TGTGCCAGCAGCCAAGGGGCGGGTGGGGCCAACGTCCTGACTTTC
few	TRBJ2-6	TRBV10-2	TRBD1	CASSAGGGSGANVLTF	TGCGCCAGCAGTGCAGGGGGCGGCTCTGGGGCCAACGTCCTGACTTTC
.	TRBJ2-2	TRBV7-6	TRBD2	CASSFVGRGAGELFF	TGTGCCAGCAGCTTTGTCGGGAGGGGGGCCGGGGAGCTGTTTTTT
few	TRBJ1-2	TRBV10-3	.	CAISEGQPYGYTF	TGTGCCATCAGCGAAGGACAGCCCTATGGCTACACCTTC
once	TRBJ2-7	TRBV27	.	CASSPWDKTYEQYF	TGTGCCAGCAGTCCCTGGGACAAGACCTACGAGCAGTACTTC
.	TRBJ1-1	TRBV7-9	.	CASSLEPDTEAFF	TGTGCCAGCAGCTTAGAGCCCGACACTGAAGCTTTCTTT
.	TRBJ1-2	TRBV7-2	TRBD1	CASSSGDILGQVVYGYTF	TGTGCCAGCAGCTCAGGGGACATTTTGGGACAGGTTGTTTATGGCTACACCTTC
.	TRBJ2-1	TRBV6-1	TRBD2	CASSELAGANEQFF	TGTGCCAGCAGTGAACTAGCGGGGGCCAATGAGCAGTTCTTC
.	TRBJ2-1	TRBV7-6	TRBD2	CASSLQGGSNEQFF	TGTGCCAGCAGCTTACAGGGCGGGAGTAATGAGCAGTTCTTC
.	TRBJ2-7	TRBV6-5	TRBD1	CASKLRQGPSYEQYF	TGTGCCAGCAAATTAAGACAGGGGCCCTCCTACGAGCAGTACTTC
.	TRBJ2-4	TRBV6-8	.	CASSYGTEGKNIQYF	TGTGCCAGCAGTTACGGAACAGAGGGCAAAAACATTCAGTACTTC
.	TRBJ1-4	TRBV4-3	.	CASSLTINEKLFF	TGCGCCAGCAGTTTAACAATTAATGAAAAACTGTTTTTT
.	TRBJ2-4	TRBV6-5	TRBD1	CASSTGVIAKNIQYF	TGTGCCAGCAGTACAGGGGTGATAGCCAAAAACATTCAGTACTTC
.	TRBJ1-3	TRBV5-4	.	CASSLGAGPGNTIYF	TGTGCCAGCAGCTTGGGGGCAGGGCCCGGAAACACCATATATTTT
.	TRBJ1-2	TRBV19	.	CASRAAGNYGYTF	TGTGCCAGTAGAGCGGCGGGGAACTATGGCTACACCTTC
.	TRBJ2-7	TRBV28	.	CASRPETQGSYEQYF	TGTGCCAGCAGGCCGGAAACCCAGGGGTCCTACGAGCAGTACTTC
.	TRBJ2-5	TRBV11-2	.	CASSLVGTGNSYF	.
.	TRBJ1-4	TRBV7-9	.	CASSLGQWNEKLFF	TGTGCCAGCAGCTTAGGGCAGTGGAATGAAAAACTGTTTTTT
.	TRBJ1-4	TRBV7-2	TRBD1	CASTDRGYEKLFF	TGTGCCAGCACGGACAGGGGATATGAAAAACTGTTTTTT
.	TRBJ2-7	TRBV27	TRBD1	CASSLWAGGYEQYF	TGTGCCAGCAGTTTATGGGCAGGGGGCTACGAGCAGTACTTC
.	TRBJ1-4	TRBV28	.	CASSLGGIEKLFF	TGTGCCAGCAGTTTGGGGGGGATTGAAAAACTGTTTTTT
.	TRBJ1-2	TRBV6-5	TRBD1	CASIRTGKDYGYTF	TGTGCCAGCATTCGGACAGGGAAGGACTATGGCTACACCTTC
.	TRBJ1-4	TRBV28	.	CASSPGQGPPNEKLFF	TGTGCCAGCAGTCCGGGACAAGGGCCTCCTAATGAAAAACTGTTTTTT
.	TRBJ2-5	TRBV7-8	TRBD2	CASSHISGGETQYF	TGTGCCAGCAGCCACATTTCGGGGGGGGAGACCCAGTACTTC
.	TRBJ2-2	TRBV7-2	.	CASRPQWTGELFF	TGTGCCAGCAGACCACAGTGGACCGGGGAGCTGTTTTTT
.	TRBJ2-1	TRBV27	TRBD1	CASSHQGQKYNEQFF	TGTGCCAGCAGCCACCAGGGACAGAAATACAATGAGCAGTTCTTC
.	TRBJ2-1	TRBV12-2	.	CASRFCGGPPGRPYNEQFF	TGTGCAAGTCGCTTCTGCGGAGGGCCCCCCGGGCGACCTTACAATGAGCAGTTCTTC
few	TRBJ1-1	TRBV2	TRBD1	CASKTDGTGIAFF	TGTGCCAGTAAAACCGACGGGACAGGGATAGCTTTCTTT
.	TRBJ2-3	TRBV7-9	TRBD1	CASSFGGRGSTDTQYF	TGTGCCAGCAGCTTTGGGGGCAGGGGGTCCACAGATACGCAGTATTTT
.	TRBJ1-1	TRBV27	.	CASSLLQGLGTEAFF	TGTGCCAGCAGTTTATTGCAGGGATTGGGCACTGAAGCTTTCTTT
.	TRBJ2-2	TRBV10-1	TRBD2	CATPETSGNTGELFF	TGCGCCACCCCCGAGACTAGCGGTAACACCGGGGAGCTGTTTTTT
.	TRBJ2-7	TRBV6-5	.	CASSQGGEQYF	TGTGCCAGCAGCCAGGGAGGCGAGCAGTACTTC
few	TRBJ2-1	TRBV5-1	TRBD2	CASSRPDRGPIWTSGGDYEQFF	TGCGCCAGCAGCCGCCCGGACAGGGGGCCAATATGGACTAGCGGGGGGGATTATGAGCAGTTCTTC
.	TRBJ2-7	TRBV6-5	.	CASSYARGLYEQYF	TGTGCCAGCAGTTACGCGCGGGGCCTCTACGAGCAGTACTTC
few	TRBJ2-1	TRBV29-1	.	CSVRTLNQDYNEQFF	TGCAGCGTTCGGACTCTCAATCAGGATTACAATGAGCAGTTCTTC
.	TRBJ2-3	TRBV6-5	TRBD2	CASSTGLAATDTQYF	TGTGCCAGCAGTACAGGACTAGCGGCTACAGATACGCAGTATTTT
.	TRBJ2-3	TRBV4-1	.	CASSQGPQDTQYF	TGCGCCAGCAGCCAAGGGCCCCAGGATACGCAGTATTTT
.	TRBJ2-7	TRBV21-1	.	CASSTVGYEQYF	TGTGCCAGCAGCACGGTTGGCTACGAGCAGTACTTC
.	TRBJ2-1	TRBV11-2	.	CASSLDMRNEQFF	TGTGCCAGCAGCTTAGATATGAGGAATGAGCAGTTCTTC
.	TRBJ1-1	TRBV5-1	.	CASSSETKRETLF	TGCGCCAGCAGCTCCGAAACGAAACGGGAGACCCTTTTT
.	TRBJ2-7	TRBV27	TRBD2	CASCLTSGGTYEQYF	TGTGCCAGCTGCTTAACTAGCGGGGGAACCTACGAGCAGTACTTC
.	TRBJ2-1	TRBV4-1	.	CASSQGRDGLTYNEQFF	TGCGCCAGCAGCCAAGGAAGAGACGGGTTGACCTACAATGAGCAGTTCTTC
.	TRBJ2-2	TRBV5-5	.	CASSPGSLGTGELFF	TGTGCCAGCAGCCCAGGGTCCTTGGGCACCGGGGAGCTGTTTTTT
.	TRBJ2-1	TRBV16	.	CASSRPSNEQFF	TGTGCCAGCAGCCGTCCCTCCAATGAGCAGTTCTTC
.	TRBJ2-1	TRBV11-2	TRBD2	CASTLRSWLSSGGNEQFF	TGTGCCAGCACCCTTAGGAGTTGGTTGTCTAGCGGGGGGAATGAGCAGTTCTTC
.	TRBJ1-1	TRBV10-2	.	CASIGDMNTEAFF	TGCGCCAGCATTGGGGACATGAACACTGAAGCTTTCTTT
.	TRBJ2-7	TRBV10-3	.	CAIRPSTDRYEQYF	TGTGCCATCAGGCCCTCGACAGACCGCTACGAGCAGTACTTC
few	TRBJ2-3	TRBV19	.	CASSIGSTDTQYF	TGTGCCAGTAGTATTGGCTCCACAGATACGCAGTATTTT
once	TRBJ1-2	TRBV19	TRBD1	CASRRTQGANYGYTF	TGTGCCAGTAGAAGGACACAGGGGGCGAACTATGGCTACACCTTC